This T cell receptor (beta chain) appears in the sequencing data of a study of T cell repertoires in cytomegalovirus infection. Study background: Used in the study were CMV epitopes, some recently identified and HLA-C-restricted, others well-studied and HLA-B-restricted. Both a matching HLA type and CMV infection were indicated by public TCR beta signatures. Study-level results: Cumulative public TCR beta family frequency identified CMV carriers with the relevant HLA. Dominant in the ex vivo response were TCR beta clonotypes restricted by HLA-C and specific for CMV.

TCRdb re-called the reads through MiXCR, storing one row per CDR3 protein. The sample holds approximately 300,000 distinct CDR3 sequences; about 28% are singletons and the top ten take roughly 20%. This clonotype was counted a few times. Antigen specificity is unknown. CDR1 SGHVT and CDR2 SQSDAQ come from the germline V gene. The CDR3 consists of 15 residues. The V and J ends lost 7 bases and 4 bases, in that order; junction bases with no gene match: 10. The source is a human donor in good health (CMV status not recorded). Some clones in this sample may be carry-over from other donors' samples. The specimen comprised cultured PBMCs, sampled from culture after CMV antigen stimulation. The rearrangement links TRBV7-4 to TRBJ1-2; TRBD1 matches at 9 bases. In DNA, the CDR3 is TGTGCCAGCATTGACGGACAGGGGCTGATCTATGGCTACACCTTC. This sequence encodes CASIDGQGLIYGYTF.